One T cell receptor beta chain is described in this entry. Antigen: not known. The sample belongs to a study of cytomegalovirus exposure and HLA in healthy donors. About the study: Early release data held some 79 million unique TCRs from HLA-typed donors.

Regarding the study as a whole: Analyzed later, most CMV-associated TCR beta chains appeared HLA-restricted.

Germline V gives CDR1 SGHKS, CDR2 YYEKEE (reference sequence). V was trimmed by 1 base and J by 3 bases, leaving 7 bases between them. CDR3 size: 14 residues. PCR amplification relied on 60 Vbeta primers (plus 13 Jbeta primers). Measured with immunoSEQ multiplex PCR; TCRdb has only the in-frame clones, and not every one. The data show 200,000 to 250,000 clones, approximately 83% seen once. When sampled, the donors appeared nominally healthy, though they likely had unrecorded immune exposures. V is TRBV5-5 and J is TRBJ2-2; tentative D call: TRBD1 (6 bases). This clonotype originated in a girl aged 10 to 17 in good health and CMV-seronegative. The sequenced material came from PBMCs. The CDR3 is CASSLSGDTGELFF. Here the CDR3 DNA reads TGTGCCAGCAGCTTGTCAGGGGACACCGGGGAGCTGTTTTTT.